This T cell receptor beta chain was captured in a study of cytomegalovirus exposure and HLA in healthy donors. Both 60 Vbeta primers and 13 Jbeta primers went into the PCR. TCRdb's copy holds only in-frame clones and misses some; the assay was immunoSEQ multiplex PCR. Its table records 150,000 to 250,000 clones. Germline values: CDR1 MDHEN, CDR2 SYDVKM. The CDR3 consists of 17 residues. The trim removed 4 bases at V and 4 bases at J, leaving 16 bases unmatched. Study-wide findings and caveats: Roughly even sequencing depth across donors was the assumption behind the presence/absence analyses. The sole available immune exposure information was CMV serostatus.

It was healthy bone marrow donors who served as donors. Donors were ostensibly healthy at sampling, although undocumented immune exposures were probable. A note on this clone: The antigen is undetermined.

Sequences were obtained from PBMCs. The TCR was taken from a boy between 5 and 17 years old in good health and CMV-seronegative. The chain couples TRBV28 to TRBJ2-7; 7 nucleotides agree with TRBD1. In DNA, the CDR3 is TGTGCCAGCAGTTCCTCCTCTTCGGGACAGAGTAATTACGAGCAGTACTTC. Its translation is CASSSSSSGQSNYEQYF.